Presented here are 5 T cell receptor beta chains from one specimen sequenced in a study of shared clonotypes between healthy human individuals. The protocol was immunoSEQ multiplex PCR, while the TCRdb copy is restricted to in-frame clones and leaves out a portion. The sample lists some 1.4 million clones; 96% were seen once. Source material: naive CD4+ T cells sorted from blood. Sample subset: CD45RA+ positively selected. These receptors originate from a man younger than 40 in good health.

The chain joins TRBV2 to TRBJ2-1; perhaps D is TRBD1 or TRBD2 (5 bases each). The CDR3 loop spans 14 amino acids. Germline V gene lookup returns CDR1 SNHLY and CDR2 FYNNEI. Trimming stripped 2 bases from V and 7 bases from J, with 12 bases between. The CDR3 is CASSERDRINEQFF. The DNA for the CDR3 is TGTGCCAGCAGTGAACGGGACCGTATTAATGAGCAGTTCTTC. Using reference TRBV2 and TRBJ2-1 for the parts outside the CDR3, the full variable domain is EPEVTQTPSHQVTQMGQEVILRCVPISNHLYFYWYRQILGQKVEFLVSFYNNEISEKSEIFDDQFSVERPDGSNFTLKIRSTKLEDSAMYFCASSERDRINEQFFGPGTRLTVL.

The chain recombines TRBV5-4 with TRBJ2-2; D is unclear. This CDR3 is 15 amino acids long. With 3 bases removed from V and 8 bases from J, the gap between germline ends came to 17 bases. Per germline, CDR1 SGHNT and CDR2 YYREEE (reference sequence). CDR3 in amino acids: CASSSSRSGGGELFF. For the CDR3, the DNA is TGTGCCAGCAGCTCATCCCGGTCGGGCGGAGGGGAGCTGTTTTTT.

The rearrangement links TRBV2 to TRBJ1-4, with 7 bases matching TRBD1. The junction had 8 bases not matched to a gene; V was cut back by 8 bases and J by 5 bases. This CDR3 region has 14 residues. Germline-derived CDR1 and CDR2 are SNHLY and FYNNEI. The CDR3 DNA reads as TGTGCCAGCCGGGACAGTCTCTTGAATGAAAAACTGTTTTTT. This gives the protein CASRDSLLNEKLFF.

The genes are TRBV9 and TRBJ2-2, with D uncertain. In germline, CDR1 is SGDLS, CDR2 YYNGEE. The CDR3 extends over 14 amino acids. V gave up 0 bases and J gave up 5 bases, with 8 bases separating them. The CDR3 here is CASSVVDLTGELFF. The CDR3 DNA sequence: TGTGCCAGCAGCGTAGTAGATCTGACCGGGGAGCTGTTTTTT. The whole variable domain, remainder taken from reference TRBV9 and TRBJ2-2, is DSGVTQTPKHLITATGQRVTLRCSPRSGDLSVYWYQQSLDQGLQFLIQYYNGEERAKGNILERFSAQQFPDLHSELNLSSLELGDSALYFCASSVVDLTGELFFGEGSRLTVL.

CDR3 sequence: CASSLAWVGELFF. CDR3 DNA sequence: TGTGCCAGCAGCTTAGCGTGGGTCGGGGAGCTGTTTTTT. V is TRBV7-9 and J is TRBJ2-2, with D unclear. Germline lookup yields CDR1 SEHNR and CDR2 FQNEAQ (reference sequence). The ends were cut back, 0 bases at V and 7 bases at J, with 6 bases in the middle. The CDR3 has 13 amino acids.